These 30 T cell receptor beta chains came from one sample sequenced in a study of blood T cells in healthy people across ages. The second PCR ran about 6 to 12 cycles with a sample-barcoded 5' primer and J-beta primers. TCRdb redid the calling of the 5' RACE reads with MiXCR, one entry per CDR3 protein. This sample has some 1.5 million distinct CDR3 sequences, with roughly 28% found just once. Sequenced input: blood. These receptors all come from a woman aged 25 to 45 in good health.

This clonotype was observed many times. V usage is TRBV2 and J usage is TRBJ2-5; 12 nucleotides align to TRBD2. There are 16 residues in the CDR3. Germline V gene sequence: CDR1 SNHLY, CDR2 FYNNEI. V gave up 7 bases and J gave up 1 base; unmatched junction bases: 7. CDR3 residues: CASTPLAGGLQETQYF. CDR3 DNA: TGTGCCAGCACGCCCCTAGCGGGGGGGCTCCAAGAGACCCAGTACTTC. The whole variable domain, filled in from reference TRBV2 and TRBJ2-5, reads EPEVTQTPSHQVTQMGQEVILRCVPISNHLYFYWYRQILGQKVEFLVSFYNNEISEKSEIFDDQFSVERPDGSNFTLKIRSTKLEDSAMYFCASTPLAGGLQETQYFGPGTRLLVL.

This clonotype was counted between two and nine times. This chain uses TRBV12-3 or TRBV12-4 with TRBJ1-2; a possible D gene is TRBD1 (6 bases). V dropped 6 bases and J dropped 4 bases, with 15 bases sitting between them. The CDR3 has 14 amino acids. CDR3 residues: CASSIGGAGYGYTF. The CDR3, as DNA: TGTGCCAGCAGCATCGGGGGGGCTGGCTATGGCTACACCTTC.

This clonotype has a count of ten or more. The chain uses TRBV29-1 and TRBJ2-3; unclear D gene. The V end was cut by 4 bases, the J end by 0 bases, with 11 bases between. The CDR3 totals 14 residues. Germline-derived CDR1 and CDR2 are SQVTM and ANQGSEA. CDR3 DNA sequence: TGCAGCGTTGTACGCGCAGTCAGCACAGATACGCAGTATTTT. Translating it yields CSVVRAVSTDTQYF.

The sample holds a few counts of this clonotype. The CDR3 DNA sequence: TGCAGTGCTAGAGGGTCCCCTAATGAAAAACTGTTTTTT. Its translation: CSARGSPNEKLFF. The V and J genes are TRBV20-1 and TRBJ1-4; no firm D call. The V gene's germline CDR1 is DFQATT and CDR2 SNEGSKA (reference sequence). This CDR3 contains 13 residues. The V end lost 1 base, the J end lost 3 bases, and 6 bases lay between the germline ends.

This clonotype has at least ten counts. The rearrangement uses TRBV10-3 and TRBJ2-7; D unresolved. The CDR3 covers 12 residues. V was trimmed by 0 bases and J by 9 bases, leaving 9 bases between them. CDR1 and CDR2 from the germline V gene are ENHRY and SYGVKD. The CDR3 DNA reads TGTGCCATCAGTGAGTCGAGAGTCGGGCAGTACTTC. Translating it yields CAISESRVGQYF.

The rearrangement links TRBV14 to TRBJ2-3; 8 bases are shared with TRBD2. Germline V lookup: CDR1 SGHDN, CDR2 FVKESK. The J segment lost 0 bases and the V segment lost 4 bases, leaving 12 bases of the junction unmatched. The CDR3 has 18 residues. Here the CDR3 DNA reads TGTGCCAGCAGCCCTCTTCGTAGAGCGGGGGCTAGCACAGATACGCAGTATTTT. Residues: CASSPLRRAGASTDTQYF.

This sequence joins TRBV7-6 and TRBJ2-3, with D perhaps TRBD1 (7 bases). This CDR3 spans 15 amino acids. The V end was cut by 3 bases, the J end by 4 bases, with 14 bases between. Germline V CDR1 and CDR2: SGHVS, FNYEAQ. The CDR3 spells CASSFVRGRSDTQYF. Here the CDR3 DNA reads TGTGCCAGCAGCTTTGTCAGGGGGAGGTCAGATACGCAGTATTTT.

The sample holds many counts of this clonotype. This could be a read error, since a much larger clone is one nucleotide away. V and J are TRBV7-9 and TRBJ2-6, with TRBD1 as a possible D gene (5 bases). Looked up from germline, CDR1 is SEHNR and CDR2 is FQNEAQ (reference sequence). This CDR3 has 14 residues. The CDR3 sequence is CASSLNSGANVRTF. The CDR3 DNA reads as TGTGCCAGCAGCTTAAACTCTGGGGCCAACGTCCGGACTTTC.

J is TRBJ2-2 and V is TRBV11-2, with D maybe TRBD2 (5 bases). This CDR3 is built from 15 residues. V gave up 5 bases and J gave up 4 bases, with 14 bases separating them. Germline CDR1 is SGHAT and CDR2 is FQNNGV. The CDR3 coding sequence is TGTGCCAGCAGCGCACAAACTAGGACCACCGGGGAGCTGTTTTTT. Its translation is CASSAQTRTTGELFF.

This clonotype was detected many times. The V and J genes are TRBV7-2 and TRBJ2-7, with a weak D call TRBD1 (5 bases). The V end was cut by 7 bases, the J end by 2 bases, with 12 bases between. This CDR3 contains 13 residues. The germline V gene has CDR1 SGHTA and CDR2 FQGNSA. CDR3 region: CASTTGVTYEQYF. CDR3 nucleotides: TGTGCCAGCACCACAGGTGTAACCTACGAGCAGTACTTC.

This chain joins TRBV4-1 and TRBJ2-1, with TRBD1 matching 8 bases. After removal of 2 bases from V and 0 bases from J, the junction contained 6 bases not matched to a gene. This CDR3 spans 17 amino acids. Germline-derived CDR1 and CDR2 are MGHRA and YSYEKL. Here the CDR3 DNA reads TGCGCCAGCAGCCAAAACATCGGGACAGGCTCCTACAATGAGCAGTTCTTC. Its protein is CASSQNIGTGSYNEQFF.

The chain joins TRBV10-3 to TRBJ1-2; a possible D gene is TRBD1 (6 bases). V was clipped by 3 bases and J by 6 bases, with 14 bases between them. This CDR3 region has 14 residues. Per germline, CDR1 ENHRY and CDR2 SYGVKD. The CDR3, as DNA: TGTGCCATCAGTGATCTAGGACAGTCTGATGGCTACACCTTC. It encodes CAISDLGQSDGYTF.

A few counts support this clonotype. This sequence joins TRBV20-1 and TRBJ1-1; no definite D call. This CDR3 is built from 12 residues. The germline gives CDR1 DFQATT, CDR2 SNEGSKA (reference sequence). The V and J ends lost 6 bases and 3 bases respectively, with 11 bases between them. The CDR3 loop is CSALRGDTEAFF. In DNA, the CDR3 is TGCAGTGCCCTAAGAGGTGACACTGAAGCTTTCTTT.

The chain is built from TRBV9 and TRBJ2-7; TRBD1 matches 8 bases. The germline V gene encodes CDR1 SGDLS and CDR2 YYNGEE. The CDR3 has 13 residues. The ends lost 4 bases at V and 7 bases at J; junction bases unmatched: 7. CDR3 sequence: CASSTRQGREQYF. CDR3 sequence (DNA): TGTGCCAGCAGCACCAGACAGGGGCGAGAGCAGTACTTC.

A word on this clonotype: A much larger clone lies a single base off, so this may be a read error. The chain is built from TRBV7-3 and TRBJ2-7, with 8 nucleotides matching TRBD1. The CDR3 loop spans 13 amino acids. V trimming: 4 bases; J trimming: 7 bases; junction bases outside the gene matches: 6. Germline V lookup: CDR1 SGHTA, CDR2 FQGTGA. The CDR3 nucleotides are TGTGCCAGCAGCTCGGACAGGGCGCGGGAGCAGTACTTC. It encodes CASSSDRAREQYF.

This sequence joins TRBV7-2 and TRBJ2-4; either TRBD1 or TRBD2 may fit D (5 bases each). Gene TRBJ2-5 matches the end of the DNA better, so the J call may be wrong. The V gene's germline CDR1 is SGHTA and CDR2 FQGNSA. This CDR3 is 15 amino acids long. The CDR3 coding sequence is TGTGCCAGCAGCTTAGCGGGAACCAGGGAGACGACCCAGTACTTC. This gives the protein CASSLAGTRETTQYF.

Written as DNA, the CDR3 is TGTGCCAGCAGTTCCGGACAGGGGTCGTATAGCAATCAGCCCCAGCATTTT. It translates to CASSSGQGSYSNQPQHF. The rearrangement joins TRBV2 to TRBJ1-5; 9 bases align to TRBD1. V was pared by 5 bases and J by 0 bases, with 8 bases of the junction left unmatched. CDR3 length: 17 amino acids. The germline CDR1 and CDR2 sequences are SNHLY and FYNNEI.

For this clonotype: A read error may produce the germline difference seen at one junction end. The chain links TRBV7-3 to TRBJ2-7; 12 bases are a match to TRBD1. The CDR3 loop spans 15 amino acids. Germline values: CDR1 SGHTA, CDR2 FQGTGA. The CDR3 region is CAGSFSGTGGYKQYF. CDR3 nucleotides: TGTGCCGGCAGCTTCTCCGGGACAGGGGGCTACAAGCAGTACTTC.

This clonotype was counted between two and nine times. The V and J genes are TRBV29-1 and TRBJ1-5; D call uncertain. The germline CDR1 and CDR2 sequences are SQVTM and ANQGSEA. This CDR3 has 12 residues. Trimming shortened V by 4 bases and J by 5 bases, and 9 bases separated the two germline ends. This CDR3 reads CSVGGLDQPQHF. CDR3 bases: TGCAGCGTTGGGGGTCTTGATCAGCCCCAGCATTTT. Looking up the rest from reference TRBV29-1 and TRBJ1-5 gives the full variable domain: SAVISQKPSRDICQRGTSLTIQCQVDSQVTMMFWYRQQPGQSLTLIATANQGSEATYESGFVIDKFPISRPNLTFSTLTVSNMSPEDSSIYLCSVGGLDQPQHFGDGTRLSIL.

V and J are TRBV11-3 and TRBJ2-3; perhaps TRBD2 as D (7 bases). Looked up from germline, CDR1 is SGHNT and CDR2 is YENEEA. V lost 5 bases and J 8 bases, leaving 17 bases between the germline ends. The CDR3 length is 14 residues. The DNA of the CDR3 is TGTGCCAGCAGCCAAGGGGGGGATTTGGTTACGCAGTATTTT. As protein: CASSQGGDLVTQYF.

This clonotype was counted between two and nine times. The chain carries TRBV7-9 and TRBJ1-5, with 9 bases identical to TRBD1. Germline loops: CDR1 SEHNR, CDR2 FQNEAQ (reference sequence). V trimming: 5 bases; J trimming: 4 bases; junction bases outside the gene matches: 6. The CDR3 extends over 15 amino acids. The CDR3 DNA reads as TGTGCCAGCAGCCCAAAGGGACAGGGTAATCAGCCCCAGCATTTT. It translates to CASSPKGQGNQPQHF. The full variable domain, in which reference TRBV7-9 and TRBJ1-5 provide the parts outside the CDR3, is DTGVSQNPRHKITKRGQNVTFRCDPISEHNRLYWYRQTLGQGPEFLTYFQNEAQLEKSRLLSDRFSAERPKGSFSTLEIQRTEQGDSAMYLCASSPKGQGNQPQHFGDGTRLSIL.

This clonotype was counted between two and nine times. This rearrangement joins TRBV29-1 to TRBJ2-7, with D tentatively TRBD1 (6 bases). Per germline, CDR1 SQVTM and CDR2 ANQGSEA. The CDR3 is made up of 14 amino acids. The ends were cut back, 4 bases at V and 2 bases at J, with 15 bases in the middle. The CDR3, as DNA: TGCAGCGTTGTCTACAGGGCAGGAACCTACGAGCAGTACTTC. It yields the protein CSVVYRAGTYEQYF.

This clonotype has just a few counts. This chain uses TRBV12-3 or TRBV12-4 with TRBJ1-1; TRBD1 might be the D (5 bases). Trimming cost V 7 bases and J 10 bases, with 16 bases left between them. This CDR3 is built from 12 residues. CDR3 region: CASTSGMRGAFF. The CDR3 DNA sequence: TGTGCCAGCACGTCCGGAATGAGGGGAGCTTTCTTT.

The chain couples TRBV6-1 to TRBJ1-5; D possibly corresponds to TRBD1 (5 bases). The CDR3 is made up of 15 amino acids. V lost 4 bases to trimming and J lost 8 bases, with 18 bases between them. Germline CDR1 MNHNS, CDR2 SASEGT. The CDR3 spells CASSGSQGLIEPQHF. The CDR3 DNA is TGTGCCAGCAGTGGATCCCAGGGTTTGATTGAGCCCCAGCATTTT.

This clonotype was recorded at least ten times. Compared with germline, one end of the junction differs, possibly owing to a read error. The rearrangement uses TRBV7-2 and TRBJ2-7, with a tentative D call TRBD1 (6 bases). The CDR3 contains 14 residues. Germline CDR1 reads SGHTA; CDR2 reads FQGNSA. The CDR3 region is CSSSPTGLAYEQYF. The CDR3 nucleotides read TGTTCCAGCAGCCCTACAGGGTTGGCCTACGAGCAGTACTTC. Combining the CDR3 with reference TRBV7-2 and TRBJ2-7 gives the whole variable domain GAGVSQSPSNKVTEKGKDVELRCDPISGHTALYWYRQSLGQGLEFLIYFQGNSAPDKSGLPSDRFSAERTGGSVSTLTIQRTQQEDSAVYLCSSSPTGLAYEQYFGPGTRLTVT.

There are many counts of this clonotype. J is TRBJ2-7 and V is TRBV4-2, with 8 bases identical to TRBD1. The V and J ends lost 4 bases and 3 bases, in that order; junction bases with no gene match: 11. This CDR3 comprises 16 residues. Per the germline V gene, CDR1 is LGHNA and CDR2 is YNFKEQ. As DNA, the CDR3 is TGTGCCAGCAGCCCAACCCCGGGACAGGTGCTCTACGAGCAGTACTTC. The encoded protein is CASSPTPGQVLYEQYF.

Here the CDR3 reads CASSLKRINTEAFF. The CDR3 DNA follows: TGTGCCAGCAGTTTAAAGAGGATTAACACTGAAGCTTTCTTT. The chain carries TRBV12-3 or TRBV12-4 and TRBJ1-1; no firm D call. V dropped 2 bases and J dropped 2 bases, with 9 bases sitting between them. This CDR3 contains 14 residues.

The sample holds many counts of this clonotype. The chain couples TRBV20-1 to TRBJ2-7; 7 nucleotides align to TRBD2. Germline V gives CDR1 DFQATT, CDR2 SNEGSKA (reference sequence). CDR3 length equals 15 residues. V lost 4 bases and J lost 2; bases outside the gene matches: 11. CDR3 bases: TGCAGTGCTACCCCTGTGGGGGGGAGCACCTACGAGCAGTACTTC. This gives the protein CSATPVGGSTYEQYF.

J is TRBJ2-5 and V is TRBV7-2; D unresolved. This CDR3 comprises 13 residues. Trimming pared 3 bases from V and 5 bases from J, leaving 10 bases between. CDR1 SGHTA and CDR2 FQGNSA come from the germline V gene. The DNA for the CDR3 is TGTGCCAGCAGCTTCGTAGTTCTCGAGACCCAGTACTTC. Translation: CASSFVVLETQYF.

This chain links TRBV7-2 with TRBJ2-7; D ambiguous. CDR1 and CDR2 (germline): SGHTA, FQGNSA. V shed 2 bases and J shed 3 bases, with 14 bases lying between them. The CDR3 covers 15 residues. The CDR3 region has the DNA TGTGCCAGCAGCTTAAGTTTTAACGTAGGCTACGAGCAGTACTTC. This encodes CASSLSFNVGYEQYF.